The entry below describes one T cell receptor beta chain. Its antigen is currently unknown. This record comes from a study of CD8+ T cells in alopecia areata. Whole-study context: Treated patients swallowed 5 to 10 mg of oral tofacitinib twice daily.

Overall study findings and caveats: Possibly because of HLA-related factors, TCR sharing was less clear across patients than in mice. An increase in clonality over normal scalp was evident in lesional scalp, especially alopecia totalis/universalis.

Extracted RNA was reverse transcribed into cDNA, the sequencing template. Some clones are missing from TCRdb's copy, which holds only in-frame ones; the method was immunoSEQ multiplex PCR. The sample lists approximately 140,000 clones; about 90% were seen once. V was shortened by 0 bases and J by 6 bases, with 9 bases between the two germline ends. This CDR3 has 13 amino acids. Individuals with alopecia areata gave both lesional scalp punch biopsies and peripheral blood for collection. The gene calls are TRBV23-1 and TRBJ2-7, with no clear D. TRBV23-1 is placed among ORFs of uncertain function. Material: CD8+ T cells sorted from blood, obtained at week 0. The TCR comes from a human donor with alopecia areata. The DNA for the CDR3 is TGCGCCAGCAGTCAATCGGGGTTGAGCGAGCAGTACTTC. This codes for CASSQSGLSEQYF.